Sequencing of this TCR beta chain was carried out in a study of T cells in Graves' hyperthyroidism and ophthalmopathy. Notes on the study in general: Before onset, by a median of approximately 6.8 months, the model predicted ophthalmopathy. Ophthalmopathy was separated from stable hyperthyroidism by a 13 V-J model.

Amplification targeted TCR beta CDR3 regions from RNA transcripts. The primer set for the first-round RT-PCR of the TCR CDR3 was HTBI. TCRdb re-analysed the multiplex PCR reads in MiXCR, keeping a single row per CDR3 protein. The sample gives roughly 500,000 distinct CDR3 sequences, around a fifth of which show up once; under 55% is in the top ten. This clonotype appeared a few times. Its target is not known. The CDR3 is made up of 13 amino acids. Germline-derived CDR1 and CDR2 are SQVTM and ANQGSEA. V lost 0 bases and J lost 0, with 4 bases in between. Patients affected by ophthalmopathy presented a Clinical Activity Score of at least 3, a NOSPECS grade of at least 4, and disease duration below 3 months. Orbital computed tomography and thyroid ultrasound, together with serum TRAb and thyroxine and clinical symptoms, were used for diagnoses.

The sample consisted of blood. The TCR originated in a woman aged 70 to 79 with Graves' ophthalmopathy. The chain links TRBV29-1 to TRBJ2-3; no definite D call. The CDR3 DNA reads as TGCAGCGTTGAAGATCGGAGCACAGATACGCAGTATTTT. It is translated as CSVEDRSTDTQYF.